This T cell receptor beta chain was identified in a study of STAT5B mutations in CD4+ large granular lymphocyte leukemia. Comments on this clone: What it binds is unknown.

V was clipped by 3 bases and J by 6 bases; unmatched bases: 10. Germline V gene data show CDR1 as SQVTM and CDR2 as ANQGSEA. There are 15 residues in the CDR3. Measured with immunoSEQ multiplex PCR; TCRdb has only the in-frame clones, and not every one. The repertoire holds tens of thousands of clones, with around 90% as singletons. Study-level points and caveats: Approximately 25% of private leukemic clonotypes occurred rarely in other patients' non-leukemic repertoires. Compared with healthy controls (2/35), patient top clones favored TRBV06 (8/27). Without putative leukemic clones, patient CD4-sorted repertoires remained more clonal than healthy CD4+ repertoires.

The chain recombines TRBV29-1 with TRBJ1-5; 8 positions agree with TRBD1. Sequenced input: CD4+ T cells from blood buffy coats. This TCR derives from a human donor in good health. The CDR3 spells CSVEAPDRECQPQHF. CDR3 DNA: TGCAGCGTTGAGGCGCCGGACAGGGAGTGTCAGCCCCAGCATTTT.